This T cell receptor (beta chain) was documented in a study of cytomegalovirus exposure and HLA in healthy donors. Whole-study results and caveats: In a later analysis, V- and J-gene trimming of beta chains associated with a DCLRE1C missense variant, replicated independently.

PCR involved 60 Vbeta and 13 Jbeta primers. Per the authors' pipeline: Later, roughly 80 million unique TCR beta chains were counted in an analysis, and some 10 million of them were shared. Produced via immunoSEQ multiplex PCR; TCRdb's table is partial and in-frame only. V, J and clone size are taken as reported in that table, and D and trimming were inferred from the DNA itself. The table shows 200,000 to 250,000 clones, with 75% to 90% occurring only once. A remark on this clone: No antigen is known for it.

This CDR3 is built from 14 residues. The ends lost 6 bases at V and 2 bases at J; junction bases unmatched: 7. Per the germline V gene, CDR1 is LNHDA and CDR2 is SQIVND (reference sequence). The chain has TRBV19 and TRBJ2-7; TRBD1 matches 7 bases. The receptor was isolated from a woman aged 40 to 49 in good health and CMV-seronegative. Sequencing was carried out using PBMCs. In DNA, the CDR3 is TGTGCCAGTAGCCCGGGACAGACCGCCTACGAGCAGTACTTC. As protein: CASSPGQTAYEQYF.